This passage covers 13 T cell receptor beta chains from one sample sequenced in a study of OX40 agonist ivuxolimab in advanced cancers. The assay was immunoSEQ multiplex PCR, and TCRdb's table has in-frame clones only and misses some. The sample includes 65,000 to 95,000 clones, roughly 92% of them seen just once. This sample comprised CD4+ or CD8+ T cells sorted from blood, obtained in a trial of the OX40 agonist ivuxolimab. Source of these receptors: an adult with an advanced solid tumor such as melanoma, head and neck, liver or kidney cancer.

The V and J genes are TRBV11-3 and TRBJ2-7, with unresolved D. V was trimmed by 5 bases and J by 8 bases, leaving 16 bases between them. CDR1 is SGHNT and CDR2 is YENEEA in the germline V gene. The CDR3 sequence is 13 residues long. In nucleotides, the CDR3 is TGTGCCAGCAGCACCGCTGCAGGTAACAAGCAGTACTTC. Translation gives CASSTAAGNKQYF.

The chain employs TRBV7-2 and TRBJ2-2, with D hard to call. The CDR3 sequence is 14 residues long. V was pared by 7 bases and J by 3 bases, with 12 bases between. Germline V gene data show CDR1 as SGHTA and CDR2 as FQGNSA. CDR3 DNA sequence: TGTGCCAGCACCATACTCCGGGACACCGGGGAGCTGTTTTTT. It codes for CASTILRDTGELFF. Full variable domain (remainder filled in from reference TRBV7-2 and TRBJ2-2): GAGVSQSPSNKVTEKGKDVELRCDPISGHTALYWYRQSLGQGLEFLIYFQGNSAPDKSGLPSDRFSAERTGGSVSTLTIQRTQQEDSAVYLCASTILRDTGELFFGEGSRLTVL.

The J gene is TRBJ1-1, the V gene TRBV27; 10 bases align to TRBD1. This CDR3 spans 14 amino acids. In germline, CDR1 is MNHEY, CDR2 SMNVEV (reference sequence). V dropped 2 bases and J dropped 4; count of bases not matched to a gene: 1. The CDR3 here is CASSLGQGVTEAFF. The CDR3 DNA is TGTGCCAGCAGTTTAGGACAGGGGGTCACTGAAGCTTTCTTT.

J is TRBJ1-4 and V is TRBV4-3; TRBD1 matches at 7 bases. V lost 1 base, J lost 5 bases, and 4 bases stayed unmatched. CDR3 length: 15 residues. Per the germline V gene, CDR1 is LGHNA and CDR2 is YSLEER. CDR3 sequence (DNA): TGCGCCAGCAGCCAAGGCGACAGGGACAATGAAAAACTGTTTTTT. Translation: CASSQGDRDNEKLFF.

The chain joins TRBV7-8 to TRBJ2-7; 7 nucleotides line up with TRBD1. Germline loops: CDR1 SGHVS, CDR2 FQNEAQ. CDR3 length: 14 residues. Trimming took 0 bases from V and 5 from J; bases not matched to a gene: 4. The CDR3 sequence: CASSLAGTANEQYF. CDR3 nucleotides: TGTGCCAGCAGCTTAGCCGGGACAGCAAACGAGCAGTACTTC. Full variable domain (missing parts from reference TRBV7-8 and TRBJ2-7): GAGVSQSPRYKVAKRGQDVALRCDPISGHVSLFWYQQALGQGPEFLTYFQNEAQLDKSGLPSDRFFAERPEGSVSTLKIQRTQQEDSAVYLCASSLAGTANEQYFGPGTRLTVT.

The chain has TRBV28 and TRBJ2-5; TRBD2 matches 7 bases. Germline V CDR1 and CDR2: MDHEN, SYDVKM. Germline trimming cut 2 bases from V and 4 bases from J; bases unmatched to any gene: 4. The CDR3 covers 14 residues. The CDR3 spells CASSLAGVVETQYF. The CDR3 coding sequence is TGTGCCAGCAGTTTAGCGGGAGTGGTAGAGACCCAGTACTTC. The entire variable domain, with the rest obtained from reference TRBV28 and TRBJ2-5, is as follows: DVKVTQSSRYLVKRTGEKVFLECVQDMDHENMFWYRQDPGLGLRLIYFSYDVKMKEKGDIPEGYSVSREKKERFSLILESASTNQTSMYLCASSLAGVVETQYFGPGTRLLVL.

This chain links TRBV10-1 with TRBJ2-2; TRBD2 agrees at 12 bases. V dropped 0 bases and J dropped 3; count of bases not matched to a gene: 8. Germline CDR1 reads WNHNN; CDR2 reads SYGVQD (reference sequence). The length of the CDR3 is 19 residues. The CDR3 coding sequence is TGCGCCAGCAGTGAGTCGACTAGCGGGAGAGGAGTTCACACCGGGGAGCTGTTTTTT. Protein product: CASSESTSGRGVHTGELFF.

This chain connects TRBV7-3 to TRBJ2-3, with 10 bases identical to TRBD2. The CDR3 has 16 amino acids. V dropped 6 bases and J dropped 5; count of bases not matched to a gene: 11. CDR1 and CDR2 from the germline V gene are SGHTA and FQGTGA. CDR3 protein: CASSSRASGSGDTQYF. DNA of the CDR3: TGTGCCAGCAGTTCAAGGGCTAGCGGGAGCGGAGATACGCAGTATTTT.

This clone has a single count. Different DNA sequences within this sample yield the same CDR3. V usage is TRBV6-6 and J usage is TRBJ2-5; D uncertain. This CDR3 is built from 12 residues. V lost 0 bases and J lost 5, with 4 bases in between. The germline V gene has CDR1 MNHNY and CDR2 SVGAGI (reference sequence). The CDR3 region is CASSYSGETQYF. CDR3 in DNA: TGTGCCAGCAGTTACTCGGGGGAGACCCAGTACTTC.

The CDR3 protein is CASSLGTGMGETQYF. The CDR3, as DNA: TGTGCCAGCAGCTTAGGTACAGGGATGGGAGAGACCCAGTACTTC. J is TRBJ2-5 and V is TRBV11-1, with a possible D match to TRBD1 (6 bases). In germline, CDR1 is SGHAT, CDR2 FQDESV (reference sequence). Trimming cost V 1 base and J 4 bases, with 13 bases left between them. This CDR3 contains 15 residues.

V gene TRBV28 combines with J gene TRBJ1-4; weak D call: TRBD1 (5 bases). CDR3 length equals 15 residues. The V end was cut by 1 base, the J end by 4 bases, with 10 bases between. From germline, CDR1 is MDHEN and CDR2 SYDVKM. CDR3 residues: CASSLLGANNEKLFF. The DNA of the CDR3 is TGTGCCAGCAGTTTATTAGGGGCGAATAATGAAAAACTGTTTTTT.

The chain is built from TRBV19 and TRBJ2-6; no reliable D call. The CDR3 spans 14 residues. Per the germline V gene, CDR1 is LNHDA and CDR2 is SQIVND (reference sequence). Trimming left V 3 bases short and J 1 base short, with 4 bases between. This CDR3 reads CASSIGSGANVLTF. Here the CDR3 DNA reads TGTGCCAGTAGTATTGGGTCTGGGGCCAACGTCCTGACTTTC.

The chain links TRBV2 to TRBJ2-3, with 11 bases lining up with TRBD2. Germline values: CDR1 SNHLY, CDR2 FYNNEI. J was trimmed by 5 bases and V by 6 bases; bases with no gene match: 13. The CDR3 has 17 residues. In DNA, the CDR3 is TGTGCCAGCAGAGGGGGGATAGCGGGAGGGCCGGGAGATACGCAGTATTTT. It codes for CASRGGIAGGPGDTQYF.